Listed below are T cell receptor beta chains from one sample, sequenced in a study of T cell responses to AZD1222 COVID-19 vaccine. Data came from immunoSEQ multiplex PCR; TCRdb stores just in-frame clones and leaves some out. Here the sample spans roughly 70,000 clones, more than 75% being singletons. Specimen: peripheral blood, collected 28 days after the second dose of the MenACWY control vaccine. The receptor source for this set is an adult who received the MenACWY meningococcal vaccine as a control. Both conserved end residues are trimmed from each CDR3. Fields, in order: V gene, J gene, D gene, CDR3 protein. The D gene is left open where the match is weak.

TRBV28,TRBJ1-1,TRBD1,ASSPTGRVTEAF
TRBV10-1,TRBJ2-7,TRBD1,ASSRGRPGQGKGYEQY
TRBV13,TRBJ1-2,.,ASSPTWAGATDWGGYT
TRBV7-6,TRBJ1-6,.,ASSAQGRNNSPLH
TRBV7-8,TRBJ2-5,TRBD2,ASSLAAGGYQETQY
TRBV19,TRBJ1-2,TRBD1,ASRIQGARYGYT
TRBV3-1/TRBV3-2,TRBJ1-2,.,ASSKIQPGITNYGYT
TRBV28,TRBJ2-7,TRBD1,ASKDRGGSYEQY
TRBV21-1,TRBJ2-3,.,ASSVQGLGTDTQY
TRBV7-8,TRBJ2-1,.,ASSSHRIPYNEQF
TRBV6-2/TRBV6-3,TRBJ2-1,.,ASSYERSSYNEQF
TRBV10-3,TRBJ1-1,.,ASRQWDTEAF
TRBV12-3/TRBV12-4,TRBJ1-1,.,ASMGAEEAF
TRBV28,TRBJ2-5,TRBD1,ASRTGGALETQY
TRBV7-9,TRBJ2-1,TRBD1,ASSSDRGGNEQF
TRBV6-2/TRBV6-3,TRBJ1-5,.,ASSDGTADNQPQH
TRBV7-9,TRBJ2-7,TRBD1,ASSRGQGGNEQY
TRBV5-1,TRBJ2-2,.,AIPDLNTGELF
TRBV9,TRBJ2-3,.,ASSVVGGTDTQY
TRBV3-1/TRBV3-2,TRBJ1-1,.,ASSHGIIMNTEAF
TRBV6-6,TRBJ1-2,.,ASSPSRESYGYT
TRBV9,TRBJ1-1,.,ASSVTGNTEAF
TRBV3-1/TRBV3-2,TRBJ2-5,TRBD2,ASSPGLAGGERETQY
TRBV4-3,TRBJ2-1,.,ASSPSGEGGGYEQF
TRBV9,TRBJ2-1,.,ASSANPPSRGTVGNEQF
TRBV10-2,TRBJ2-7,.,ASIEAGHEQY
TRBV5-4,TRBJ2-6,.,ASSPDVAGANVLT
TRBV2,TRBJ1-1,.,ASRQTQNTEAF
TRBV29-1,TRBJ1-6,.,SAPLGQGDNSPLH
TRBV19,TRBJ2-5,TRBD1,ASSITPRQGGRETQY
TRBV21-1,TRBJ2-3,.,ASSDTSGRADFTDTQY
TRBV10-3,TRBJ2-7,TRBD1,AIKGQGYEQY
TRBV7-2,TRBJ2-5,.,ASSTWGTGETQY
TRBV5-6,TRBJ1-3,.,ASSLEVNSGNTIY
TRBV19,TRBJ1-1,.,ASSPAGHMNTEAF
TRBV14,TRBJ1-5,.,ASSPLRAPNQPQH
TRBV2,TRBJ1-1,.,ASTKMNTEAF
TRBV5-4,TRBJ2-3,TRBD1,ASSRQGASDTQY
TRBV6-1,TRBJ2-7,TRBD1,ASSDRQGVLLREQY
TRBV7-3,TRBJ2-3,.,ASSPAGWADTQY
TRBV18,TRBJ1-1,TRBD1,ASSTGTGLTEAF
TRBV5-4,TRBJ1-1,.,ASSLGLGGTEAF